In this sample, the clone carrying this T cell receptor beta chain turned up many times. Its specificity is not known. The TCR beta profiling, which covered VDJ combination and CDR3 sequence, was carried out using genomic DNA as the template. TCRdb reprocessed the reads with MiXCR, giving one entry per CDR3 protein. The table has some 180,000 distinct CDR3 sequences, 40% to 50% seen once; the top ten hold 2.5% to 3.5%. J was trimmed by 4 bases and V by 2 bases; bases with no gene match: 1. The CDR3 is 14 residues long. Germline V gene data show CDR1 as MNHEY and CDR2 as SVGAGI. These data originate in a study of CD8+CD57+ T cells in acquired aplastic anemia. Background on the study: About 9.8 million reads, on average, were obtained for CD4+ cells from healthy donors. Overall study findings and caveats: Patients did not significantly differ from controls in CD8+ Simpson's diversity. Overlapping CD8+ CDR3 repertoires of patients and controls contained under 35 shared sequences.

Sequenced input: sorted CD4+, CD8+, or CD8+CD57+ T cells (not recorded which) from PBMCs. The chain carries TRBV6-5 and TRBJ2-5, with 10 positions matching TRBD2. The TCR sequence derives from a human donor in good health. CDR3 in DNA: TGTGCCAGCAGTTACGGGACTAGCGTAGAGACCCAGTACTTC. It codes for CASSYGTSVETQYF.